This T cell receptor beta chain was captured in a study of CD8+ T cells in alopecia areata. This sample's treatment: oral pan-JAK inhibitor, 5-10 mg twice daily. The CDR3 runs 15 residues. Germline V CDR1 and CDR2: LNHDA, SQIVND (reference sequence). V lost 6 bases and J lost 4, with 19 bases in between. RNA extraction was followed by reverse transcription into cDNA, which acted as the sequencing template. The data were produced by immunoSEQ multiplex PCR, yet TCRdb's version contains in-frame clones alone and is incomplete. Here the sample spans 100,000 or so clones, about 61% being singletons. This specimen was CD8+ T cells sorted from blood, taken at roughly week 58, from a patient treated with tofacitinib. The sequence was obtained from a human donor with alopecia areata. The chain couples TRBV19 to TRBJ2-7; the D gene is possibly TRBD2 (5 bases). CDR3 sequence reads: CASSRRRGSDYEQYF. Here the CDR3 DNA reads TGTGCCAGTAGCCGTCGCCGGGGTAGCGATTACGAGCAGTACTTC.